A single sample gave rise to the 21 T cell receptor beta chains below, sequenced in a study of blood T cell repertoires in COVID-19. Some clones are missing from TCRdb's copy, which holds only in-frame ones; the method was immunoSEQ multiplex PCR. Of over 250,000 clones in the sample, roughly nine tenths were seen once. Source material: peripheral blood. The source of these receptors is a woman aged 30 to 39 with COVID-19, enrolled during active disease.

The chain links TRBV11-2 to TRBJ1-2; the D gene is possibly TRBD1 (5 bases). The CDR3 loop spans 16 amino acids. Germline CDR1 and CDR2: SGHAT and FQNNGV. V was clipped by 3 bases and J by 0 bases, with 14 bases between them. DNA for the CDR3: TGTGCCAGCAGCTTCGGCAGGGCAAAAGCTAACTATGGCTACACCTTC. It encodes CASSFGRAKANYGYTF.

This clone appeared once. This chain connects TRBV28 to TRBJ1-2, with a tentative D call TRBD1 (6 bases). The CDR3 is made up of 14 amino acids. The germline V and J ends were trimmed by 8 bases and 4 bases, with 17 bases remaining between them. The germline CDR1 and CDR2 sequences are MDHEN and SYDVKM. CDR3 in amino acids: CASLEGGLRYGYTF. CDR3 coding DNA: TGTGCCAGCCTTGAGGGGGGGCTTCGCTATGGCTACACCTTC.

V usage is TRBV12-3 or TRBV12-4 and J usage is TRBJ2-7, with D tentatively TRBD1 (5 bases). The CDR3 covers 13 residues. Trimming stripped 8 bases from V and 0 bases from J, with 11 bases between. The CDR3 DNA follows: TGTGCCAGCGCCCCGACAGTCTCCTACGAGCAGTACTTC. Translated, it gives CASAPTVSYEQYF.

The chain combines TRBV3-1 (or the pseudogene TRBV3-2) with TRBJ1-2, with D possibly being TRBD1 (6 bases). V was trimmed by 3 bases and J by 6 bases, leaving 14 bases between them. Germline CDR1 LGHDT, CDR2 YNNKEL (reference sequence). The CDR3 length is 14 residues. CDR3 nucleotides: TGTGCCAGCAGCCACCAATTAGGGGACAATGGCTACACCTTC. Its translation: CASSHQLGDNGYTF.

The V gene is TRBV18, the J gene TRBJ1-2, with a tentative D call TRBD1 (6 bases). CDR3 length: 16 residues. Trimming shortened V by 3 bases and J by 1 base, and 15 bases separated the two germline ends. CDR1 and CDR2 (germline): KGHSH, LQKENI. CDR3 bases: TGTGCCAGCTCACCGATGCGGGGGCGACTTAACTATGGCTACACCTTC. It is translated as CASSPMRGRLNYGYTF.

The rearrangement links TRBV21-1 to TRBJ2-2; TRBD1 is the table's D call and was not checked against the DNA. TRBV21-1 is an annotated pseudogene. CDR3 length: 18 residues. CDR3 sequence reads: CASSKFGYRGSNTGELFF. For the CDR3, the DNA is TGTGCCAGCAGCAAATTCGGATACAGGGGGTCCAACACCGGGGAGCTGTTTTTT.

The chain uses TRBV5-5 and TRBJ2-7; TRBD2 is a possible D gene (6 bases). V was trimmed by 3 bases and J by 2 bases, leaving 15 bases between them. The V gene's germline CDR1 is SGHKS and CDR2 YYEKEE (reference sequence). CDR3 length equals 15 residues. This chain's CDR3 is CASSWPEGLAYEQYF. As DNA, the CDR3 is TGTGCCAGCAGCTGGCCGGAGGGATTAGCCTACGAGCAGTACTTC.

J is TRBJ1-1 and V is TRBV27; 8 bases agree with TRBD1. V dropped 5 bases and J dropped 4; count of bases not matched to a gene: 9. CDR1 and CDR2 from the germline V gene are MNHEY and SMNVEV (reference sequence). The CDR3 covers 15 residues. Here the CDR3 DNA reads TGTGCCAGCAGTCCCCGGGCAGGGACAGGCACTGAAGCTTTCTTT. Translation: CASSPRAGTGTEAFF.

The chain is built from TRBV10-3 and TRBJ2-3; D is undetermined. Germline V lookup: CDR1 ENHRY, CDR2 SYGVKD. The CDR3 totals 13 residues. The V gene lost 10 bases and the J gene lost 4 bases, with 15 bases spanning the gap. The CDR3 is CANSNSNADTQYF. The DNA for the CDR3 is TGTGCCAATAGCAACTCTAACGCAGATACGCAGTATTTT.

The chain joins TRBV10-2 to TRBJ1-1; D call uncertain. The CDR3 runs 13 residues. Trimming removed 8 bases at V and 1 base at J, with 11 bases between. Germline lookup yields CDR1 WSHSY and CDR2 SAAADI. The CDR3 bases are TGCGCCAGCGGATCGGGGAAGAACACTGAAGCTTTCTTT. Translating it yields CASGSGKNTEAFF.

This chain connects TRBV30 to TRBJ1-3, with TRBD1 matching over 7 bases. Germline CDR1 GTSNPN, CDR2 SVGIG (reference sequence). The ends lost 5 bases at V and 0 bases at J; junction bases unmatched: 13. This CDR3 is built from 17 residues. CDR3 DNA: TGTGCCTGGGCCGGGACAGAGGGTCCTATCTCTGGAAACACCATATATTTT. This gives the protein CAWAGTEGPISGNTIYF.

The count of this clone is one. The genes are TRBV9 and TRBJ2-7, with TRBD1 matching over 7 bases. This CDR3 region has 14 residues. Germline trimming cut 3 bases from V and 0 bases from J; bases unmatched to any gene: 3. Germline V gives CDR1 SGDLS, CDR2 YYNGEE. In DNA form, the CDR3 reads TGTGCCAGCAGCGGAGGGGACAGCTCCTACGAGCAGTACTTC. It encodes CASSGGDSSYEQYF. Filled out from reference TRBV9 and TRBJ2-7, the complete variable domain reads DSGVTQTPKHLITATGQRVTLRCSPRSGDLSVYWYQQSLDQGLQFLIQYYNGEERAKGNILERFSAQQFPDLHSELNLSSLELGDSALYFCASSGGDSSYEQYFGPGTRLTVT.

This rearrangement joins TRBV5-1 to TRBJ2-6, with TRBD2 matching over 9 bases. The CDR3 consists of 18 residues. The V segment lost 2 bases and the J segment 1 base; nucleotides outside the gene matches: 7. Germline V gene data show CDR1 as SGHRS and CDR2 as YFSETQ. In DNA form, the CDR3 reads TGCGCCAGCAGCTTTGGGCTAGCGGGACTGTCTGGGGCCAACGTCCTGACTTTC. This gives the protein CASSFGLAGLSGANVLTF. The full variable domain, in which reference TRBV5-1 and TRBJ2-6 provide the parts outside the CDR3, is KAGVTQTPRYLIKTRGQQVTLSCSPISGHRSVSWYQQTPGQGLQFLFEYFSETQRNKGNFPGRFSGRQFSNSRSEMNVSTLELGDSALYLCASSFGLAGLSGANVLTFGAGSRLTVL.

Only a few counts were recorded for this clone. V is TRBV25-1 and J is TRBJ1-1, with 7 bases lining up with TRBD1. V was pared by 4 bases and J by 4 bases, with 3 bases of the junction left unmatched. From germline, CDR1 is MGHDK and CDR2 SYGVNS. CDR3 length: 13 amino acids. CDR3 DNA sequence: TGTGCCAGCAGTGTAGCAGGGGGCACTGAAGCTTTCTTT. Its translation: CASSVAGGTEAFF.

The gene calls are TRBV5-4 and TRBJ2-1; D is perhaps TRBD1 (7 bases). The V and J ends lost 2 bases and 6 bases respectively, with 18 bases between them. The CDR3 consists of 16 residues. Germline CDR1 and CDR2: SGHNT and YYREEE (reference sequence). This CDR3 reads CASSLGGGAGLNEQFF. CDR3 DNA: TGTGCCAGCAGCTTAGGAGGGGGCGCCGGACTCAATGAGCAGTTCTTC.

The chain couples TRBV19 to TRBJ1-5; the match to TRBD1 covers 8 bases. CDR3 length: 16 residues. The trim removed 7 bases at V and 1 base at J, leaving 9 bases unmatched. Per germline, CDR1 LNHDA and CDR2 SQIVND (reference sequence). CDR3 loop: CASMRTGIRSNQPQHF. The CDR3 DNA reads TGTGCCAGTATGCGGACAGGGATTCGGAGCAATCAGCCCCAGCATTTT.

Here the CDR3 reads CASSQLAGAPGELFF. As DNA, the CDR3 is TGTGCCAGCAGCCAACTAGCGGGAGCGCCCGGGGAGCTGTTTTTT. The chain joins TRBV7-7 to TRBJ2-2, with TRBD2 matching over 11 bases. The CDR3 is made up of 15 amino acids. The germline gives CDR1 SSHAT, CDR2 FNYEAQ (reference sequence). The J segment lost 6 bases and the V segment lost 5 bases, leaving 5 bases of the junction unmatched.

This clone has just a few counts. The sample contains more than one DNA sequence encoding this CDR3. The rearrangement uses TRBV27 and TRBJ1-1; D is unresolved. Trimming shortened V by 8 bases and J by 5 bases, and 12 bases separated the two germline ends. Germline assignment: CDR1 MNHEY and CDR2 SMNVEV (reference sequence). CDR3 length: 12 residues. CDR3 DNA: TGTGCCAGCGGCAGAGGGATGACTGAAGCTTTCTTT. Protein: CASGRGMTEAFF.

The genes are TRBV29-1 and TRBJ1-2; D uncertain. The germline gives CDR1 SQVTM, CDR2 ANQGSEA. Trimming cost V 5 bases and J 3 bases, with 10 bases left between them. The CDR3 spans 12 residues. CDR3 residues: CSVSMADYGYTF. The CDR3 coding sequence is TGCAGCGTTTCTATGGCGGACTATGGCTACACCTTC.

This sequence joins TRBV30 and TRBJ1-1, with TRBD1 matching 7 bases. Trimming removed 0 bases from V and 3 bases from J; junction bases left unmatched: 13. Germline values: CDR1 GTSNPN, CDR2 SVGIG (reference sequence). The CDR3 contains 17 residues. CDR3 sequence (DNA): TGTGCCTGGAGTGTACTTCGTAGGGGGCCGGAGGACACTGAAGCTTTCTTT. This codes for CAWSVLRRGPEDTEAFF.

V gene TRBV28 combines with J gene TRBJ2-7; TRBD2 agrees at 8 bases. The V gene's germline CDR1 is MDHEN and CDR2 SYDVKM. V shed 7 bases, J shed 4 bases, and the junction held 6 bases outside the gene matches. The CDR3 spans 13 residues. The CDR3 nucleotides are TGTGCCAGCAATCTAGCGGGTCGTTACGAGCAGTACTTC. Protein sequence: CASNLAGRYEQYF.